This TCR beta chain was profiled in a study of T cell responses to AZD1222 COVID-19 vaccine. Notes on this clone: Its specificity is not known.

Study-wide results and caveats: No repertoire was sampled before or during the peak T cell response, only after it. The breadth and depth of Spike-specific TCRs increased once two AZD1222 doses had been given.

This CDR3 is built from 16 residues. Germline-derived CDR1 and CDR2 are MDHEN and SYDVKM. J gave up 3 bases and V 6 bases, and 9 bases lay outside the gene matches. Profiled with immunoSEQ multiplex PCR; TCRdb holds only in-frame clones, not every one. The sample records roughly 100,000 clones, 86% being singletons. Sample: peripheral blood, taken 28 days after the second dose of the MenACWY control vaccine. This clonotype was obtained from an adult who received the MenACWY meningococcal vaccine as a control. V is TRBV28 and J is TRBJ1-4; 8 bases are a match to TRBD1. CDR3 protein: CASSYGTGWANEKLFF. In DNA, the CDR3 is TGTGCCAGCAGCTATGGGACAGGATGGGCTAATGAAAAACTGTTTTTT.